These T cell receptor beta chains were read from a single sample in a study of beta chain features in type 1 diabetes. Profiling relied on immunoSEQ multiplex PCR, and the TCRdb table lists in-frame clones only, not all of them. The table records under 800,000 clones, around 15% of them present only once. Sequencing used naive CD4+ T cells from blood. The receptors stem from a man between 18 and 35 years old in good health. The CDR3 runs from the conserved cysteine through the conserved F or W. The size field is filled for only some rows; it gives once, few, many or a size class.

>TRBJ2-1|TRBV7-2|.
CASSLGEWRGINEQFF
>TRBJ2-1|TRBV9|few
CASSVGSWGDEQFF
>TRBJ2-6|TRBV28|.
CASSYTTGHPSGANVLTF
>TRBJ2-5|TRBV19|.
CASSIIGGRETQYF
>TRBJ1-1|TRBV2|few
CASRPRDRGTEAFF
>TRBJ2-7|TRBV10-3|few
CASRTGQGTYEQYF
>TRBJ1-1|TRBV7-3|.
CASSLKQINTEAFF
>TRBJ1-5|TRBV30|few
CAWNSDSNQPQHF
>TRBJ1-2|TRBV25-1|few
CASSPTGSYGYTF
>TRBJ1-2|TRBV7-9|few
CASSKTGVDVYGYTF
>TRBJ2-1|TRBV28|few
CASSFPYDNEQFF
>TRBJ2-3|TRBV29-1|.
CSVDDNSDTQYF
>TRBJ2-7|TRBV7-2|few
CASRGGRQLPYEQYF
>TRBJ2-7|TRBV27|.
CASRKNSGNEQYF
>TRBJ2-7|TRBV28|.
CASSSLAGGTYEQYF
>TRBJ1-2|TRBV21-1|few
CASSNPARAPYGYTF
>TRBJ2-1|TRBV7-9|few
CASSLGLAGGNEQFF
>TRBJ1-4|TRBV11-2|.
CASSFGRGWEKLFF
>TRBJ2-7|TRBV2|few
CASSGGIPSYEQYF
>TRBJ2-7|TRBV14|few
CASSHIRRGPYEQYF
>TRBJ2-5|TRBV21-1|few
CASSKLQETQYF
>TRBJ1-5|TRBV25-1|few
CASSQGNYQPQHF
>TRBJ1-4|TRBV7-9|few
CASSRDRAGNEKLFF
>TRBJ2-7|TRBV27|.
CASSSTGLVKYEQYF
>TRBJ1-5|TRBV27|.
CASTPKWNQPQHF
>TRBJ1-5|TRBV6-5|.
CASSYALGPQHF
>TRBJ2-7|TRBV6-6|.
CASSRFGIPTYEQYF
>TRBJ2-7|TRBV28|few
CASSPMGGTKSYEQYF
>TRBJ1-5|TRBV10-3|few
CAISESKPGGNQPQHF
>TRBJ2-7|TRBV5-1|few
CASRDTGYEQYF
>TRBJ1-1|TRBV5-1|.
CASSLAYGGARMNTEAFF
>TRBJ2-6|TRBV2|.
CASVSAGRGANVLTF
>TRBJ2-2|TRBV10-3|.
CAISGPGRQGGTGELFF
>TRBJ2-7|TRBV2|.
CATDRGSSYEQYF
>TRBJ1-5|TRBV18|few
CASSPAGHLSNQPQHF
>TRBJ2-7|TRBV6-5|few
CASSRLGYEQYF
>TRBJ2-2|TRBV18|.
CASSPGLASSGELFF
>TRBJ2-7|TRBV2|.
CASWRDRDYEQYF
>TRBJ2-7|TRBV5-1|few
CASSLEGLAVSEQYF
>TRBJ2-7|TRBV7-9|.
CASSLGIRQGSYEQYF
>TRBJ2-2|TRBV15|few
CATSSGLARNTGELFF
>TRBJ1-5|TRBV4-2|.
CASSQARVRSQPQHF